One sample yielded the 5 T cell receptor beta chains listed below, sequenced in a study of blood T cell repertoires in COVID-19. Sequencing used immunoSEQ multiplex PCR; TCRdb keeps in-frame clones, though not all of them. The data show tens of thousands of clones, 80% to 90% seen once. Sequencing was carried out using peripheral blood. These receptors all stem from an elderly man with acute or convalescent COVID-19.

This sequence joins TRBV5-5 and TRBJ2-7, with 10 bases identical to TRBD2. The CDR3 runs 15 residues. V was pared by 0 bases and J by 6 bases, with 6 bases of the junction left unmatched. In germline, CDR1 is SGHKS, CDR2 YYEKEE (reference sequence). Here the CDR3 DNA reads TGTGCCAGCAGCTTGGTACCACTAGCGGGGCTCGAGCAGTACTTC. Translated, it gives CASSLVPLAGLEQYF.

This clone was seen only once. The chain uses TRBV10-3 and TRBJ2-3; 7 bases align to TRBD1. The length of the CDR3 is 14 residues. Looked up from germline, CDR1 is ENHRY and CDR2 is SYGVKD. The ends lost 6 bases at V and 1 base at J; junction bases unmatched: 4. In DNA form, the CDR3 reads TGTGCCATCAGAGGGGACAGCGGCACAGATACGCAGTATTTT. Translated, it gives CAIRGDSGTDTQYF.

This rearrangement joins TRBV5-1 to TRBJ2-2; 8 nucleotides align to TRBD2. From germline, CDR1 is SGHRS and CDR2 YFSETQ. J lost 2 bases, V lost 3 bases, and 6 bases had no gene match. This CDR3 is 16 amino acids long. The CDR3 DNA sequence: TGCGCCAGCAGCTACCGACTAGCGACAAACACCGGGGAGCTGTTTTTT. Translated: CASSYRLATNTGELFF.

The chain uses TRBV28 and TRBJ1-6; no clear D gene. Trimming took 5 bases from V and 0 from J, leaving 14 bases between them. The CDR3 runs 17 residues. The germline V gene encodes CDR1 MDHEN and CDR2 SYDVKM. CDR3 nucleotide sequence: TGTGCCAGCAGTCCTATGACGGGGAGCTCCTATAATTCACCCCTCCACTTT. Protein: CASSPMTGSSYNSPLHF.

The J gene is TRBJ2-7, the V gene TRBV6-1; a possible D gene is TRBD2 (6 bases). V was clipped by 1 base and J by 0 bases, with 13 bases between them. The CDR3 is 16 residues long. Germline loops: CDR1 MNHNS, CDR2 SASEGT. CDR3 protein: CASSEGKGGLSYEQYF. The DNA for the CDR3 is TGTGCCAGCAGTGAAGGTAAGGGAGGACTCTCCTACGAGCAGTACTTC.